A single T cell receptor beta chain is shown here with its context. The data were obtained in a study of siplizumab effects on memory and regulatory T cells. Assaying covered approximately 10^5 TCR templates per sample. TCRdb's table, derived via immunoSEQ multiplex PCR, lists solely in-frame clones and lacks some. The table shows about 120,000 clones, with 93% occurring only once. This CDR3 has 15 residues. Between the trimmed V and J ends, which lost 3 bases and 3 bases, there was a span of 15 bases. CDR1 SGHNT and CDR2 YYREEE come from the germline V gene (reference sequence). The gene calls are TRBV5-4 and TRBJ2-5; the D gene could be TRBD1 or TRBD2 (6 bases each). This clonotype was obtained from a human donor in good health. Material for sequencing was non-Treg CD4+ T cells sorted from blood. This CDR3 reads CASSSKGGGEETQYF. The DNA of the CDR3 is TGTGCCAGCAGCTCTAAGGGGGGTGGGGAAGAGACCCAGTACTTC.